Below, 32 T cell receptor beta chains from the same sample are listed, as sequenced in a study of radiotherapy plus CTLA-4 blockade in lung cancer. Sequencing was performed with immunoSEQ multiplex PCR; in TCRdb, only in-frame clones are kept and a portion is missing. Of 65,000 to 95,000 clones detected, around nine tenths appear once; the ten largest clones hold 0.85% to 0.95%. The sample consisted of peripheral blood, taken from a patient treated with radiotherapy plus ipilimumab. Receptor source: a human donor with non-small cell lung cancer who had stable disease on radiotherapy plus ipilimumab.

The chain is built from TRBV19 and TRBJ2-2; 8 nucleotides agree with TRBD1. Germline CDR1 is LNHDA and CDR2 is SQIVND (reference sequence). The CDR3 length is 15 residues. V was pared by 4 bases and J by 6 bases, with 7 bases of the junction left unmatched. The CDR3 bases are TGTGCCAGTAGTAAGACAGGGGCGGGGTCCGGGGAGCTGTTTTTT. Its translation: CASSKTGAGSGELFF.

V gene TRBV6-5 combines with J gene TRBJ1-1, with D possibly TRBD1 on 5 matching bases. V was shortened by 6 bases and J by 1 base, with 12 bases between the two germline ends. The germline gives CDR1 MNHEY, CDR2 SVGAGI. The CDR3 consists of 14 residues. Here the CDR3 reads CASRHTGANTEAFF. Here the CDR3 DNA reads TGTGCCAGCAGGCATACAGGTGCGAACACTGAAGCTTTCTTT.

The genes are TRBV30 and TRBJ1-1, with D perhaps matching TRBD1 (5 bases). Germline CDR1 and CDR2: GTSNPN and SVGIG (reference sequence). V lost 2 bases to trimming and J lost 5 bases, with 18 bases between them. The CDR3 contains 15 residues. This CDR3 reads CAWSHLASGRTEAFF. CDR3 bases: TGTGCCTGGAGTCACTTAGCCTCAGGGCGGACTGAAGCTTTCTTT.

The V call is TRBV7-8, the J call TRBJ2-3; D is unresolved. Trimming left V 11 bases short and J 2 bases short, with 14 bases between. Germline V CDR1 and CDR2: SGHVS, FQNEAQ. The CDR3 extends over 13 amino acids. CDR3 coding DNA: TGTGCCGGCCAGGTCCCTTCCACAGATACGCAGTATTTT. Protein product: CAGQVPSTDTQYF.

This clone has more than one count but fewer than ten. The chain employs TRBV6-5 and TRBJ1-4; TRBD1 might be the D (5 bases). This CDR3 contains 15 residues. The germline V gene has CDR1 MNHEY and CDR2 SVGAGI. V was shortened by 0 bases and J by 10 bases, with 15 bases between the two germline ends. Here the CDR3 reads CASSYSAPGRGKLFF. For the CDR3, the DNA is TGTGCCAGCAGTTACTCCGCCCCAGGGCGGGGAAAACTGTTTTTT.

The chain links TRBV12-5 to TRBJ2-4; 7 bases agree with TRBD2. The CDR3 covers 16 residues. Germline V CDR1 and CDR2: LGHNT, FRNRAP. Trimming at V came to 4 bases and at J to 3 bases, leaving 9 bases not matched to a gene. The CDR3 DNA reads as TGTGCTAGTGGTTCGACGGCGGGGGAAAGCAAAAACATTCAGTACTTC. This codes for CASGSTAGESKNIQYF.

The table lists this clone with a few counts. The chain joins TRBV28 to TRBJ1-5; no clear D. The ends were cut back, 5 bases at V and 0 bases at J, with 11 bases in the middle. This CDR3 spans 15 amino acids. CDR1 is MDHEN and CDR2 is SYDVKM in the germline V gene. This CDR3 reads CASSALTSSNQPQHF. CDR3 in DNA: TGTGCCAGCAGTGCCTTGACATCTAGCAATCAGCCCCAGCATTTT.

V and J are TRBV5-1 and TRBJ1-5, with D tentatively TRBD1 (5 bases). The CDR3 runs to 16 residues. The ends were cut back, 0 bases at V and 4 bases at J, with 14 bases in the middle. Germline V CDR1 and CDR2: SGHRS, YFSETQ. The CDR3 region is CASSLDVGTKNQPQHF. CDR3 nucleotides: TGCGCCAGCAGCTTGGACGTTGGGACCAAAAATCAGCCCCAGCATTTT.

This chain links TRBV20-1 with TRBJ1-1, with D perhaps TRBD1 (5 bases). This CDR3 has 11 residues. Germline values: CDR1 DFQATT, CDR2 SNEGSKA (reference sequence). Trimming took off 1 base at V and 10 bases at J, with 10 bases between the two ends. The CDR3 region has the DNA TGCAGTGCTAGAGTAATGGGGGGAGCTTTCTTT. The encoded protein is CSARVMGGAFF.

V is TRBV20-1 and J is TRBJ1-1; D is unclear. CDR3 length equals 11 residues. Germline CDR1 DFQATT, CDR2 SNEGSKA (reference sequence). Trimming took off 2 bases at V and 4 bases at J, with 5 bases between the two ends. CDR3 nucleotides: TGCAGTGCTAGATACGCCACTGAAGCTTTCTTT. This codes for CSARYATEAFF.

The chain employs TRBV27 and TRBJ2-3, with 7 bases fitting TRBD1. The germline CDR1 and CDR2 sequences are MNHEY and SMNVEV (reference sequence). V was pared by 4 bases and J by 1 base, with 5 bases of the junction left unmatched. This CDR3 is built from 15 residues. The CDR3 loop reads CASSYLTGRTDTQYF. For the CDR3, the DNA is TGTGCCAGCAGTTACCTGACAGGGCGCACAGATACGCAGTATTTT.

V gene TRBV19 combines with J gene TRBJ2-2; 7 positions match TRBD2. V lost 5 bases and J lost 1; bases outside the gene matches: 7. Germline assignment: CDR1 LNHDA and CDR2 SQIVND (reference sequence). This CDR3 has 16 amino acids. CDR3 bases: TGTGCCAGTAGTCTCTCAGCGGGGAAGAACACCGGGGAGCTGTTTTTT. As protein: CASSLSAGKNTGELFF.

Here the CDR3 DNA reads TGTGCCACCAGCAGATCCGGGACAGGGCTCTACAATGAGCAGTTCTTC. Translation gives CATSRSGTGLYNEQFF. J is TRBJ2-1 and V is TRBV15, with TRBD1 matching 9 bases. V lost 2 bases to trimming and J lost 3 bases; unmatched junction nucleotides: 5. The CDR3 loop spans 16 amino acids. Germline lookup yields CDR1 LNHNV and CDR2 YYDKDF (reference sequence). Based on the CDR3 plus reference TRBV15 and TRBJ2-1, the full variable domain is DAMVIQNPRYQVTQFGKPVTLSCSQTLNHNVMYWYQQKSSQAPKLLFHYYDKDFNNEADTPDNFQSRRPNTSFCFLDIRSPGLGDTAMYLCATSRSGTGLYNEQFFGPGTRLTVL.

J is TRBJ2-7 and V is TRBV6-1, with 12 bases fitting TRBD2. The trim removed 6 bases at V and 4 bases at J, leaving 7 bases unmatched. Germline lookup yields CDR1 MNHNS and CDR2 SASEGT. This CDR3 has 15 residues. CDR3 region: CASSQTSGRYYEQYF. The CDR3 DNA reads TGTGCCAGCAGCCAGACTAGCGGGAGATATTACGAGCAGTACTTC.

The chain is built from TRBV19 and TRBJ2-1; 11 bases are shared with TRBD1. Germline-derived CDR1 and CDR2 are LNHDA and SQIVND (reference sequence). The J segment lost 2 bases and the V segment lost 5 bases, leaving 2 bases of the junction unmatched. The length of the CDR3 is 15 residues. CDR3 sequence: CASSGDRGTYNEQFF. CDR3 DNA: TGTGCCAGTAGTGGGGACAGGGGGACCTACAATGAGCAGTTCTTC.

The rearrangement joins TRBV19 to TRBJ1-5; weak D call: TRBD1 (5 bases). Germline V gives CDR1 LNHDA, CDR2 SQIVND (reference sequence). V was clipped by 6 bases and J by 4 bases, with 16 bases between them. The CDR3 contains 15 residues. In nucleotides, the CDR3 is TGTGCCAGTAGCGGGGAGGGGTTCGTAAATCAGCCCCAGCATTTT. It specifies CASSGEGFVNQPQHF.

The chain joins TRBV7-6 to TRBJ2-5, with TRBD2 matching 12 bases. Trimming removed 0 bases from V and 2 bases from J; junction bases left unmatched: 1. The CDR3 totals 16 residues. The germline gives CDR1 SGHVS, CDR2 FNYEAQ. The CDR3: CASSLALAGGQETQYF. DNA for the CDR3: TGTGCCAGCAGCTTAGCGCTAGCGGGGGGGCAAGAGACCCAGTACTTC. The full variable domain, completed using reference TRBV7-6 and TRBJ2-5, is GAGVSQSPRYKVTKRGQDVALRCDPISGHVSLYWYRQALGQGPEFLTYFNYEAQQDKSGLPNDRFSAERPEGSISTLTIQRTEQRDSAMYRCASSLALAGGQETQYFGPGTRLLVL.

The chain couples TRBV7-6 to TRBJ1-4; unclear D gene. CDR3 length equals 15 residues. The germline V gene encodes CDR1 SGHVS and CDR2 FNYEAQ. V lost 3 bases, J lost 5 bases, and 13 bases lay in between. CDR3 in amino acids: CASSLTGAPNEKLFF. The CDR3 DNA follows: TGTGCCAGCAGCTTGACTGGAGCTCCAAATGAAAAACTGTTTTTT.

This chain uses TRBV7-8 with TRBJ1-4, with unresolved D. CDR1 and CDR2 (germline): SGHVS, FQNEAQ. V lost 0 bases and J lost 10, with 12 bases in between. CDR3 length: 14 residues. CDR3 nucleotide sequence: TGTGCCAGCAGCTTAGCGGTTTGGGGAACAAAACTGTTTTTT. Its protein is CASSLAVWGTKLFF.

The table lists this clone with a few counts. One junction end disagrees with the germline gene, perhaps due to a read error. J is TRBJ2-7 and V is TRBV11-3, with 7 bases that match TRBD2. Germline V gene data show CDR1 as SGHNT and CDR2 as YENEEA. CDR3 length: 12 residues. The DNA of the CDR3 is TGTGCCAGCAGCTTAGATGACGGGACTATTGACTTC. Protein product: CASSLDDGTIDF.

This clone was observed a handful of times. The rearrangement joins TRBV7-2 to TRBJ2-7; D unclear. The CDR3 totals 12 residues. Germline lookup yields CDR1 SGHTA and CDR2 FQGNSA. Trimming took off 5 bases at V and 7 bases at J, with 12 bases between the two ends. The CDR3 region is CASSGRPGEQYF. The DNA of the CDR3 is TGTGCCAGCAGCGGGCGGCCTGGGGAGCAGTACTTC.

This clone was detected a few times. The chain has TRBV25-1 and TRBJ1-3, with a weak D call TRBD1 (5 bases). The germline gives CDR1 MGHDK, CDR2 SYGVNS. The V end was cut by 6 bases, the J end by 4 bases, with 10 bases between. The CDR3 spans 13 residues. The DNA for the CDR3 is TGTGCCAGCAGAGGGGCTTCAGGAAACACCATATATTTT. It specifies CASRGASGNTIYF.

The gene calls are TRBV30 and TRBJ2-5; D not certain. This CDR3 spans 12 amino acids. Germline-derived CDR1 and CDR2 are GTSNPN and SVGIG (reference sequence). The germline V and J ends were trimmed by 0 bases and 5 bases, with 7 bases remaining between them. In DNA form, the CDR3 reads TGTGCCTGGAGTGTACAAAGGGAGACCCAGTACTTC. It translates to CAWSVQRETQYF.

The V and J genes are TRBV27 and TRBJ2-7; 9 positions match TRBD1. Germline trimming cut 6 bases from V and 4 bases from J; bases unmatched to any gene: 10. The V gene's germline CDR1 is MNHEY and CDR2 SMNVEV (reference sequence). There are 15 residues in the CDR3. The CDR3 reads CASSLPGTGRYEQYF. The CDR3 region has the DNA TGTGCCAGCAGCCTTCCCGGGACAGGGCGGTACGAGCAGTACTTC.

The chain joins TRBV28 to TRBJ1-5; D may be TRBD1 (6 bases). The CDR3 sequence is 16 residues long. Per germline, CDR1 MDHEN and CDR2 SYDVKM. V shed 2 bases and J shed 6 bases, with 17 bases lying between them. As DNA, the CDR3 is TGTGCCAGCAGTTTACGGGGTGGGGGGGCGGTTCAGCCCCAGCATTTT. This codes for CASSLRGGGAVQPQHF.

Only one count was recorded for this clone. The chain recombines TRBV6-1 with TRBJ1-5; the D gene is possibly TRBD1 (5 bases). This CDR3 is 14 amino acids long. Germline loops: CDR1 MNHNS, CDR2 SASEGT. V shed 7 bases and J shed 4 bases, with 14 bases lying between them. The chain's CDR3 is CASTRAGFNQPQHF. The CDR3 DNA follows: TGTGCCAGCACCAGAGCAGGGTTTAATCAGCCCCAGCATTTT.

This chain links TRBV2 with TRBJ2-7; 9 positions match TRBD2. Trimming removed 10 bases from V and 3 bases from J; junction bases left unmatched: 4. The germline V gene has CDR1 SNHLY and CDR2 FYNNEI. The length of the CDR3 is 12 residues. As DNA, the CDR3 is TGTGCCACCAGAGCGGGGGGCTACGAGCAGTACTTC. Protein sequence: CATRAGGYEQYF.

The chain carries TRBV4-2 and TRBJ1-3; D gene unclear. CDR1 and CDR2 from the germline V gene are LGHNA and YNFKEQ. V lost 2 bases and J lost 0, with 8 bases in between. The CDR3 is 15 amino acids. The CDR3 is CASSQTTSSGNTIYF. Here the CDR3 DNA reads TGTGCCAGCAGCCAAACAACAAGCTCTGGAAACACCATATATTTT.

The chain joins TRBV7-3 to TRBJ1-3; D is unresolved. Trimming took 2 bases from V and 0 from J, leaving 8 bases between them. The CDR3 has 15 amino acids. Germline-derived CDR1 and CDR2 are SGHTA and FQGTGA. CDR3 sequence (DNA): TGTGCCAGCAGCTTAGGTGGCTTCTCTGGAAACACCATATATTTT. Residues: CASSLGGFSGNTIYF.

This rearrangement joins TRBV19 to TRBJ1-5; TRBD1 matches at 8 bases. Germline trimming cut 6 bases from V and 4 bases from J; bases unmatched to any gene: 2. This CDR3 region has 13 residues. Germline V gene lookup returns CDR1 LNHDA and CDR2 SQIVND (reference sequence). The CDR3 DNA is TGTGCCAGTAGCCAGGGGGCTAATCAGCCCCAGCATTTT. Its translation: CASSQGANQPQHF.

The J gene is TRBJ2-1, the V gene TRBV10-1, with D unresolved. Trimming removed 5 bases from V and 4 bases from J, with 18 bases in between. Germline assignment: CDR1 WNHNN and CDR2 SYGVQD (reference sequence). This CDR3 is built from 16 residues. CDR3 residues: CASSQRKDGIYNEQFF. In nucleotides, the CDR3 is TGCGCCAGCAGTCAACGAAAGGACGGCATATACAATGAGCAGTTCTTC.

DNA of the CDR3: TGTGCCAGCAGCTTCAGAGGGGCTAACACAGATACGCAGTATTTT. It translates to CASSFRGANTDTQYF. V is TRBV5-6 and J is TRBJ2-3; D could derive from TRBD1 or TRBD2 (5 bases each). With 2 bases removed from V and 2 bases from J, the gap between germline ends came to 12 bases. The CDR3 totals 15 residues. Germline lookup yields CDR1 SGHDT and CDR2 YYEEEE.